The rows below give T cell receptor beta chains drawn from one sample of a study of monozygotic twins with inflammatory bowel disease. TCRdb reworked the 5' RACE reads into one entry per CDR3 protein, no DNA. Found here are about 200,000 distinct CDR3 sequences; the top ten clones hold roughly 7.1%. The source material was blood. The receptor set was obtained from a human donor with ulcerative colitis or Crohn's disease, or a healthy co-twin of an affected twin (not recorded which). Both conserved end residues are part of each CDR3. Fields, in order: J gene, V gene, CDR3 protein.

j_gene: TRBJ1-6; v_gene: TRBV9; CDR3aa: CASSPQTGGMGSPLHF
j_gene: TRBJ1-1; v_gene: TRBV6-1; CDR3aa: CASPGTMGTEAFF
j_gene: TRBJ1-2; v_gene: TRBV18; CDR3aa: CASSPDREAGYTF
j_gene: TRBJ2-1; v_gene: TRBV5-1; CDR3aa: CASSLVQGGIYNEQFF
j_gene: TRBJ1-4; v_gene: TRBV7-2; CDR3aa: CASSSRRNEKLFF
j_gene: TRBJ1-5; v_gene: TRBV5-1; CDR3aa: CASSLQGEQPQHF
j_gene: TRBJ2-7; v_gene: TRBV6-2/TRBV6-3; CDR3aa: CATSRPAGAEQYF
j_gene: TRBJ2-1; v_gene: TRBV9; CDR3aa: CASSVAADSGIYNEQFF
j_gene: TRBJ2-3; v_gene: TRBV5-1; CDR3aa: CASSWSTDTQYF
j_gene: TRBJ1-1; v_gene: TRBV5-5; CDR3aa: CASSYQDRPNTEAFF
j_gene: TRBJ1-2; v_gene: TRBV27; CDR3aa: CASSFWNRGLQGDYGYTF
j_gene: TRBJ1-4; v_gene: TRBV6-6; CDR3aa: CASSYARGREKLFF
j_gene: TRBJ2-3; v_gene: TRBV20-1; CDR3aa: CSARGDRGGLSPDTQYF
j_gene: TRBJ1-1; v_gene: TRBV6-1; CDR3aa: CASSVGPPVPEAFF
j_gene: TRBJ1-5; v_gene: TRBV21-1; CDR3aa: CASSKEGDPSTSDQPQHF
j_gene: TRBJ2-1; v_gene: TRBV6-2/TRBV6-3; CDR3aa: CASSPFIAENEQFF
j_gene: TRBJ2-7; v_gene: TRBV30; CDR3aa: CAGRTGHEQYF
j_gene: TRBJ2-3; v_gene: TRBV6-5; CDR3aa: CASSYSTGGRDTQYF
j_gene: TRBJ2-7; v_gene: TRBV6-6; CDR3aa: CASKSGTGSYEQYF
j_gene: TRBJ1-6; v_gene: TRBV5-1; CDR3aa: CASSMDLNSPLHF
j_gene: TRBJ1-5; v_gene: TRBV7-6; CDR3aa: CASSLSGVNQPQHF
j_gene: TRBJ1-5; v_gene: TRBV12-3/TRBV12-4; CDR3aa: CASSFVAGDQPQHF
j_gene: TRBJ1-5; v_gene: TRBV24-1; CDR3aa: CATSSTRDRGQPQHF
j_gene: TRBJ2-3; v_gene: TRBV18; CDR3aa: CASSPPVREGTDTQYF
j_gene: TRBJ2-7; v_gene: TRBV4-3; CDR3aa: CASSQDRAGSYEQYF
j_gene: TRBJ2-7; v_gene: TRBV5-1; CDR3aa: CASSTSGRGDEQYF
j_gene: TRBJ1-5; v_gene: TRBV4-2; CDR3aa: CASSQDLGQPQHF
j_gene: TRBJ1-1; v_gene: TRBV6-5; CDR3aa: CASSYSRRGGTEALF
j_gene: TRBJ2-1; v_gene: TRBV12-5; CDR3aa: CASGWGAAYNEQFF
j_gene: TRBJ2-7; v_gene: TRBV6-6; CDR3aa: CASSWGSGNEQYF
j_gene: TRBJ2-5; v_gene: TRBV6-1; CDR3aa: CATTWRQETQYF
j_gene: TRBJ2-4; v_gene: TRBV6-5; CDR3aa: CASSYRTGVQNIQYF
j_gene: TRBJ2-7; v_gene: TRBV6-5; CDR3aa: CASRRTGGLEQYF
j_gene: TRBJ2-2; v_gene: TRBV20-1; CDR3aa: CSARVATTGELFF
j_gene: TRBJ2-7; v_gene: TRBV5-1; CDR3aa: CASSPGTGPGEQYF
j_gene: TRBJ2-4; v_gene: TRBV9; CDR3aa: CASRLGRAKNIQYF
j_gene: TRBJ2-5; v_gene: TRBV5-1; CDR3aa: CASSLAPTGAGETQYF
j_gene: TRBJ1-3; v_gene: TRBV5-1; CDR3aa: CASSYTPFSGNTIYF
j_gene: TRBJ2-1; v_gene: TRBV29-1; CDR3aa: CSVRWGIAGDNEQFF
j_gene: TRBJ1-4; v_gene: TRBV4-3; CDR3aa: CASSQDKGFLNEKLFF
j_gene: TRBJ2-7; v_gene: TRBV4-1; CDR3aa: CASSLFGTRPHYEQYF
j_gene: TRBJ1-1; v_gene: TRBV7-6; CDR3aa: CASSRGWAVTEAFF
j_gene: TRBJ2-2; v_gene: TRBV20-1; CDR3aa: CSARLSKNTGELFF
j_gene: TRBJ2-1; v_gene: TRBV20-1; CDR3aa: CSAHATGLAGAYNEQFF